This paragraph reports one TCR beta chain. This CDR3 spans 13 amino acids. Trimming took 6 bases from V and 3 from J, leaving 9 bases between them. The germline gives CDR1 MNHEY, CDR2 SVGAGI. The protocol was immunoSEQ multiplex PCR, while the TCRdb copy is restricted to in-frame clones and leaves out a portion. This table has 25,000 to 35,000 clones, more than 75% appearing once. These data are taken from a study of T cell changes during pregnancy in multiple sclerosis. The receptor was isolated from a female donor with multiple sclerosis, enrolled in a pregnancy study. This rearrangement joins TRBV6-5 to TRBJ2-1, with D possibly being TRBD1 (5 bases). The sequences come from CD8+ T cells from peripheral blood mononuclear cells, collected after pregnancy. CDR3 DNA: TGTGCCAGCAGCCCTGACAGCTACAATGAGCAGTTCTTC. This sequence encodes CASSPDSYNEQFF.